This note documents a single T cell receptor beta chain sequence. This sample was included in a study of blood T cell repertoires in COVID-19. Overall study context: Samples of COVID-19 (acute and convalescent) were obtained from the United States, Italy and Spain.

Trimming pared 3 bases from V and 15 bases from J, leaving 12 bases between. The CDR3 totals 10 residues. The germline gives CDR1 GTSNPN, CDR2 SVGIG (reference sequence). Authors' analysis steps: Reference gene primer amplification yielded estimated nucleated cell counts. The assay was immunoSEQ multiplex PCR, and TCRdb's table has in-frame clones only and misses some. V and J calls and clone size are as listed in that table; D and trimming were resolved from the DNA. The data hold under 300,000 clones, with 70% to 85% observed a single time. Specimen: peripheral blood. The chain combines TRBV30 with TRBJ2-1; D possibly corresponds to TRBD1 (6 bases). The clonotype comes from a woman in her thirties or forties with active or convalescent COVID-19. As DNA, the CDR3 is TGTGCCTGGAGGTTTCAGGGGACGTTCTTC. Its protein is CAWRFQGTFF.